The text below deals with one T cell receptor (beta chain). The method was immunoSEQ multiplex PCR; TCRdb's version includes in-frame clones alone and lacks a portion of them. There are a few hundred thousand clones in the sample; about 91% occur only once, and about 2.5% lies in the top ten. The entry originates in a study of blood T cell repertoires in COVID-19. This clonotype was obtained from a person under 35 with COVID-19, enrolled during active disease. The specimen was peripheral blood.

Written as DNA, the CDR3 is TGTGCCAGTTGCCTGGGGGGAAACACCGGGGAGCTGTTTTTT. Translating gives CASCLGGNTGELFF. The chain couples TRBV28 to TRBJ2-2, with D possibly matching TRBD2 (6 bases). Germline CDR1 is MDHEN and CDR2 is SYDVKM. The CDR3 sequence is 14 residues long. V lost 9 bases, J lost 2 bases, and 13 bases lay in between.